These 14 T cell receptor beta chains originate from one sample sequenced in a study of early T cells in non-severe SARS-CoV-2 infection. TCRdb used MiXCR to reprocess the 5' RACE reads, holding one entry per CDR3 protein. Here the sample spans about 83,000 distinct CDR3 sequences, approximately 15% being singletons. What was sequenced was whole blood. These receptors originate from an adult who was a healthcare worker with PCR-confirmed SARS-CoV-2 infection or an uninfected control (not recorded which).

CDR3 residues: CASSLPTGPGELFF. CDR3 nucleotides: TGTGCCAGCAGCTTACCGACAGGGCCCGGGGAGCTGTTTTTT. The chain employs TRBV11-3 and TRBJ2-2, with 7 nucleotides matching TRBD1. Germline values: CDR1 SGHNT, CDR2 YENEEA. Trimming at V came to 2 bases and at J to 6 bases, leaving 3 bases not matched to a gene. The CDR3 length is 14 residues.

The chain links TRBV12-3 or TRBV12-4 to TRBJ1-2; the match to TRBD1 covers 7 bases. V was pared by 8 bases and J by 4 bases, with 7 bases of the junction left unmatched. CDR3 size: 13 residues. CDR3 DNA: TGTGCCAGCGCCCCGGACAGGTCCTATGGCTACACCTTC. It specifies CASAPDRSYGYTF.

The chain couples TRBV27 to TRBJ2-5, with TRBD2 as a possible D gene (5 bases). V gave up 0 bases and J gave up 4 bases, with 12 bases separating them. The CDR3 loop spans 15 amino acids. Germline values: CDR1 MNHEY, CDR2 SMNVEV (reference sequence). CDR3 coding DNA: TGTGCCAGCAGTTTATCCCGGCACGGAGGAGAGACCCAGTACTTC. It codes for CASSLSRHGGETQYF.

This chain uses TRBV19 with TRBJ2-6; D tentatively reads TRBD1 or TRBD2 (5 bases each). V was clipped by 5 bases and J by 4 bases, with 21 bases between them. Germline CDR1 is LNHDA and CDR2 is SQIVND (reference sequence). The CDR3 loop spans 18 amino acids. The chain's CDR3 is CASSPLRGRESGANVLTF. CDR3 DNA: TGTGCCAGTAGTCCTCTGCGAGGCAGGGAGTCCGGGGCCAACGTCCTGACTTTC.

The CDR3 here is CASSRTLGEQYF. The CDR3 DNA reads as TGCGCCAGCAGCAGAACTTTGGGCGAGCAGTACTTC. The rearrangement links TRBV5-1 to TRBJ2-7, with no clear D. Germline-derived CDR1 and CDR2 are SGHRS and YFSETQ. This CDR3 contains 12 residues. Trimming took off 4 bases at V and 6 bases at J, with 11 bases between the two ends.

This clonotype showed up just once. The genes are TRBV10-3 and TRBJ2-7; D gene unclear. The germline V gene has CDR1 ENHRY and CDR2 SYGVKD. The CDR3 runs to 13 residues. V lost 2 bases and J lost 5, with 10 bases in between. The CDR3 DNA reads as TGTGCCATCAGTGAGGGGGATTTCCACGAGCAGTACTTC. It is translated as CAISEGDFHEQYF.

This clonotype was detected a few times. The chain links TRBV6-1 to TRBJ2-1; 7 nucleotides align to TRBD1. This CDR3 is 15 amino acids long. Per germline, CDR1 MNHNS and CDR2 SASEGT. V was clipped by 0 bases and J by 12 bases; unmatched bases: 11. The CDR3 sequence is CASSEAWRQGSGQFF. The CDR3 DNA reads TGTGCCAGCAGTGAAGCGTGGCGACAGGGTTCGGGGCAGTTCTTC.

The chain carries TRBV12-3 or TRBV12-4 and TRBJ2-1; 11 nucleotides match TRBD2. V was clipped by 5 bases and J by 8 bases; unmatched bases: 5. CDR3 length: 14 amino acids. The CDR3 DNA is TGTGCCAGCAGTCTTAGCGGGGGGGCGTATGAGCAGTTCTTC. Its protein is CASSLSGGAYEQFF.

This chain links TRBV10-1 with TRBJ2-5, with 8 positions matching TRBD1. CDR3 length: 15 residues. With V trimmed by 3 bases and J by 1 base, 4 bases remained unmatched. Germline CDR1 WNHNN, CDR2 SYGVQD (reference sequence). The CDR3 sequence: CASSDTGGSQETQYF. DNA for the CDR3: TGCGCCAGCAGTGACACAGGGGGAAGCCAAGAGACCCAGTACTTC.

This clonotype was seen ten or more times. The chain links TRBV10-3 to TRBJ2-5; 11 bases line up with TRBD2. The V gene's germline CDR1 is ENHRY and CDR2 SYGVKD. V was pared by 10 bases and J by 0 bases, with 4 bases of the junction left unmatched. This CDR3 is 14 amino acids long. CDR3 sequence reads: CATRLAGNQETQYF. The CDR3 DNA is TGTGCCACCCGACTAGCGGGGAACCAAGAGACCCAGTACTTC.

V is TRBV20-1 and J is TRBJ1-2; possible D gene TRBD1, 5 bases. Trimming pared 1 base from V and 3 bases from J, leaving 12 bases between. This CDR3 is 14 amino acids long. The germline gives CDR1 DFQATT, CDR2 SNEGSKA (reference sequence). The CDR3 nucleotides read TGCAGTGCTAGAGGGGCAGGGCGGGACTATGGCTACACCTTC. This sequence encodes CSARGAGRDYGYTF.

This clonotype was seen a handful of times. The rearrangement joins TRBV6-6 to TRBJ1-1; D gene uncertain. Germline CDR1 MNHNY, CDR2 SVGAGI (reference sequence). There are 13 residues in the CDR3. Between the trimmed V and J ends, which lost 5 bases and 11 bases, there was a span of 18 bases. The CDR3 reads CASSQGSLVRAFF. The CDR3 bases are TGTGCCAGCAGTCAAGGGTCATTGGTAAGGGCTTTCTTT.

There are many counts of this clonotype. V gene TRBV7-8 combines with J gene TRBJ2-5, with 13 positions matching TRBD2. Looked up from germline, CDR1 is SGHVS and CDR2 is FQNEAQ. V was clipped by 5 bases and J by 5 bases; unmatched bases: 8. This CDR3 is built from 16 residues. CDR3: CASSPGTSGVLETQYF. CDR3 coding DNA: TGTGCCAGCAGCCCCGGGACTAGCGGGGTTTTGGAGACCCAGTACTTC.

This chain connects TRBV5-5 to TRBJ2-7; a possible D gene is TRBD2 (6 bases). CDR1 and CDR2 from the germline V gene are SGHKS and YYEKEE (reference sequence). Trimming stripped 6 bases from V and 9 bases from J, with 22 bases between. The CDR3 is made up of 14 amino acids. In nucleotides, the CDR3 is TGTGCCAGCAACGAACCCGGAGGGCCCTTTGGGCAGTACTTC. It encodes CASNEPGGPFGQYF.